This T cell receptor (beta chain) was identified during a study of molecular identifiers for immune sequencing clone quantification. Library preparation followed earlier protocols using designated TCR primers. From the PCR reads, TCRdb called clonotypes with MiXCR, one entry per CDR3 protein. The data show approximately 320,000 distinct CDR3 sequences, with under 25% seen just once and 0.7% to 0.95% held by the top ten. This clonotype turned up a few times. Its cognate antigen is unknown. Investigators produced naive CD8 libraries from around 20,000 to 1,000,000 sorted cells, drawing on 10%, 30% or 50% RNA. Sorted naive CD8 T cells were those defined as CD8+CD4-CCR7+CD45RA+. Findings of the study overall: Over 99% of CMV-specific effector molecules, but under 1% of naive ones, were in clones above 20 copies.

V was clipped by 2 bases and J by 6 bases, with 13 bases between them. There are 15 residues in the CDR3. Per the germline V gene, CDR1 is SNHLY and CDR2 is FYNNEI. This sequence was found in a human donor in good health. Some libraries in this study had Jurkat cell RNA spiked in. Sequencing input: naive CD8+ T cells from blood, with Jurkat cell RNA spiked in. Subset of the sample: FACS-sorted CD8+CD4-CCR7+CD45RA+ naive T cells. This sequence joins TRBV2 and TRBJ2-2; unclear D gene. Here the CDR3 reads CASSERRASAGELFF. The CDR3 bases are TGTGCCAGCAGTGAACGGAGAGCCTCAGCCGGGGAGCTGTTTTTT.